One sample yielded the 18 T cell receptor beta chains listed below, sequenced in a study of response to subunit inactivated influenza vaccine. TCRdb ran MiXCR on the RT-PCR reads and lists one entry per CDR3 protein. Among 650,000 to 700,000 distinct CDR3 sequences listed, around a sixth were seen once. The starting material was PBMCs from blood, obtained 11 to 12 days after vaccination. The source is a man aged 50-59 years who received an inactivated influenza vaccine.

The table lists this clonotype with a few counts. This chain connects TRBV28 to TRBJ2-7; no clear D. The length of the CDR3 is 15 residues. Germline CDR1 and CDR2: MDHEN and SYDVKM. Trimming removed 7 bases at V and 0 bases at J, with 16 bases between. The CDR3 nucleotides read TGTGCCAGCACCTCCGGGTGGGTTGGCTCCTACGAGCAGTACTTC. Translating it yields CASTSGWVGSYEQYF.

This clonotype has ten or more counts. This chain links TRBV21-1 with TRBJ2-7; TRBD1, the D gene given by the table, was not confirmed from the DNA. TRBV21-1 is a pseudogene segment. This CDR3 spans 15 amino acids. CDR3 protein: CASSKGTNPPYEQYF. The CDR3 DNA follows: TGTGCCAGCAGCAAGGGGACAAATCCCCCCTACGAGCAGTACTTC.

This clonotype showed up just a few times. The V gene is TRBV30, the J gene TRBJ2-2; a weak D match, TRBD1 (6 bases). The CDR3 length is 15 residues. Trimming removed 2 bases at V and 7 bases at J, with 17 bases between. Germline loops: CDR1 GTSNPN, CDR2 SVGIG (reference sequence). The CDR3, as DNA: TGTGCCTGGAGTCTATGGGGGCCGAGTAGCGGGGAGCTGTTTTTT. Translation gives CAWSLWGPSSGELFF.

This clonotype has at least ten counts. The chain recombines TRBV29-1 with TRBJ2-7; possibly TRBD1 or TRBD2 for D (5 bases each). This CDR3 is 12 amino acids long. The germline gives CDR1 SQVTM, CDR2 ANQGSEA. V lost 2 bases, J lost 2 bases, and 7 bases lay in between. CDR3 coding DNA: TGCAGCGTTGAACGGGGACCCTACGAGCAGTACTTC. This codes for CSVERGPYEQYF.

This clonotype was seen repeatedly, ten times or more. CDR3 sequence reads: CASSRLAGPQETQYF. In DNA form, the CDR3 reads TGTGCCAGCAGCCGACTAGCGGGGCCACAAGAGACCCAGTACTTC. The chain is built from TRBV9 and TRBJ2-5; 11 bases align to TRBD2. CDR1 is SGDLS, CDR2 YYNGEE, per germline. The ends lost 4 bases at V and 2 bases at J; junction bases unmatched: 4. This CDR3 comprises 15 residues.

The chain joins TRBV30 to TRBJ1-1, with D unclear. The germline V gene has CDR1 GTSNPN and CDR2 SVGIG (reference sequence). The CDR3 is made up of 12 amino acids. V gave up 1 base and J gave up 6 bases, with 9 bases separating them. CDR3 in amino acids: CAWSATGPEAFF. The DNA for the CDR3 is TGTGCCTGGAGTGCCACGGGTCCTGAAGCTTTCTTT.

The chain employs TRBV20-1 and TRBJ2-1; the D is unclear. This CDR3 has 10 amino acids. Germline V gives CDR1 DFQATT, CDR2 SNEGSKA (reference sequence). V was clipped by 4 bases and J by 5 bases, with 3 bases between them. DNA of the CDR3: TGCAGTGCTATGAACAATGAGCAGTTCTTC. It encodes CSAMNNEQFF.

This chain connects TRBV7-9 to TRBJ1-6; TRBD1 agrees at 7 bases. CDR3 length equals 15 residues. V lost 10 bases, J lost 0 bases, and 6 bases stayed unmatched. CDR1 and CDR2 (germline): SEHNR, FQNEAQ (reference sequence). This chain's CDR3 is CATMTGSSYNSPLHF. The CDR3 DNA is TGTGCCACCATGACAGGGAGCTCCTATAATTCACCCCTCCACTTT.

Only a few counts were recorded for this clonotype. The chain employs TRBV27 and TRBJ2-7; 7 positions agree with TRBD1. Germline V gives CDR1 MNHEY, CDR2 SMNVEV (reference sequence). After removal of 3 bases from V and 3 bases from J, the junction contained 17 bases not matched to a gene. The CDR3 is 18 amino acids. Here the CDR3 DNA reads TGTGCCAGCAGTTTCGGCCAGGGGACAGCCTATCTTATCTACGAGCAGTACTTC. This codes for CASSFGQGTAYLIYEQYF.

A few counts support this clonotype. The chain employs TRBV7-2 and TRBJ2-1; 7 bases fit TRBD1. The V and J ends lost 5 bases and 10 bases, in that order; junction bases with no gene match: 11. The CDR3 length is 14 residues. Germline values: CDR1 SGHTA, CDR2 FQGNSA. The CDR3, as DNA: TGTGCCAGCAGCCTATCCCGTGTAGGGGGCGAGCAGTTCTTC. Translating it yields CASSLSRVGGEQFF.

The chain carries TRBV7-2 and TRBJ2-1; 12 nucleotides align to TRBD2. The CDR3 covers 15 residues. V lost 5 bases, J lost 9 bases, and 8 bases stayed unmatched. The germline V gene encodes CDR1 SGHTA and CDR2 FQGNSA. CDR3 sequence reads: CASSLRTSGVTEQFF. In DNA form, the CDR3 reads TGTGCCAGCAGCCTTCGGACTAGCGGGGTGACTGAGCAGTTCTTC.

Ten or more counts support this clonotype. The genes are TRBV4-3 and TRBJ2-3; tentatively, D is TRBD1 (6 bases). The CDR3 has 15 residues. From germline, CDR1 is LGHNA and CDR2 YSLEER. V lost 0 bases to trimming and J lost 10 bases, with 17 bases between them. The CDR3 sequence is CASSQDGTGHGAQYF. The CDR3 nucleotides are TGCGCCAGCAGCCAAGATGGCACAGGGCACGGCGCGCAGTATTTT.

The V gene is TRBV5-1, the J gene TRBJ1-1; 9 positions agree with TRBD1. The CDR3 has 15 amino acids. Germline trimming cut 3 bases from V and 3 bases from J; bases unmatched to any gene: 6. Germline-derived CDR1 and CDR2 are SGHRS and YFSETQ. CDR3 in DNA: TGCGCCAGCAGCTCCGGGACAGGGAGTCACACTGAAGCTTTCTTT. It is translated as CASSSGTGSHTEAFF.

This rearrangement joins TRBV4-1 to TRBJ1-2, with D uncertain. This CDR3 is 15 amino acids long. Germline V gives CDR1 MGHRA, CDR2 YSYEKL. V lost 0 bases and J 2 bases, leaving 10 bases between the germline ends. CDR3 nucleotides: TGCGCCAGCAGCCAAGAAGGCACCTTAAACTATGGCTACACCTTC. It is translated as CASSQEGTLNYGYTF.

J is TRBJ2-7 and V is TRBV7-9; 9 nucleotides line up with TRBD2. Trimming removed 2 bases from V and 2 bases from J; junction bases left unmatched: 7. CDR1 and CDR2 (germline): SEHNR, FQNEAQ (reference sequence). CDR3 length: 16 residues. The CDR3 coding sequence is TGTGCCAGCAGCTTACTTTCGACTAGCGGTACCTACGAGCAGTACTTC. Its protein product is CASSLLSTSGTYEQYF.

Ten or more counts support this clonotype. V gene TRBV29-1 combines with J gene TRBJ2-3, with TRBD1 identical over 8 bases. Germline V CDR1 and CDR2: SQVTM, ANQGSEA. The J segment lost 4 bases and the V segment lost 0 bases, leaving 9 bases of the junction unmatched. The CDR3 loop spans 16 amino acids. CDR3 bases: TGCAGCGTTGAAGAGAGCCGGACAGGGATGGCAGATACGCAGTATTTT. This encodes CSVEESRTGMADTQYF.

The V and J genes are TRBV6-5 and TRBJ1-1, with D possibly being TRBD1 (5 bases). V was pared by 2 bases and J by 6 bases, with 13 bases between. Germline V gives CDR1 MNHEY, CDR2 SVGAGI. The length of the CDR3 is 14 residues. CDR3 coding DNA: TGTGCCAGCAGTTACGGGGGGGGACTTGCTGAAGCTTTCTTT. Its translation is CASSYGGGLAEAFF.

This chain uses TRBV12-3 or TRBV12-4 with TRBJ2-1, with TRBD2 identical over 7 bases. The CDR3 has 16 amino acids. The junction had 11 bases not matched to a gene; V was cut back by 4 bases and J by 5 bases. The CDR3 DNA reads as TGTGCCAGCAGTTCCCGACTAGCCGAACACAACAATGAGCAGTTCTTC. Protein sequence: CASSSRLAEHNNEQFF.